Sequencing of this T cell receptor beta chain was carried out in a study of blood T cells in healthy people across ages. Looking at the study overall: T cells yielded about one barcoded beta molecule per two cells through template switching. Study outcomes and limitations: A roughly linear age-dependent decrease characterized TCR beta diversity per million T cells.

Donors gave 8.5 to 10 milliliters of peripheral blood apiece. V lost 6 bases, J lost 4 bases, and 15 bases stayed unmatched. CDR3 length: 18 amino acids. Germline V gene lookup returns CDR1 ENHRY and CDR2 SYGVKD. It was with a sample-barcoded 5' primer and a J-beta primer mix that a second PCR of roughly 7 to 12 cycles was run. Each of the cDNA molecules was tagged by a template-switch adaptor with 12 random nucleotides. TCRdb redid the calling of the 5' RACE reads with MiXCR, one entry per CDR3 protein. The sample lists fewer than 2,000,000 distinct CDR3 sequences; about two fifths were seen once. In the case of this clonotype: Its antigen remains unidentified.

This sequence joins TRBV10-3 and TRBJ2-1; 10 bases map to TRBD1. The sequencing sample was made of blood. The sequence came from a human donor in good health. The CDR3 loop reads CAISQGQGSLTGYNEQFF. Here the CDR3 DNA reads TGTGCCATCAGCCAGGGACAGGGGTCCCTAACAGGTTACAATGAGCAGTTCTTC.